A single sample gave rise to the 5 T cell receptor beta chains below, sequenced in a study of cytomegalovirus exposure and HLA in healthy donors. Amplification used 60 Vbeta primers and 13 Jbeta primers. The protocol was immunoSEQ multiplex PCR, while the TCRdb copy is restricted to in-frame clones and leaves out a portion. The sample records around 130,000 clones, approximately 8.6% being singletons. The sequenced sample was PBMCs. These receptors originate from a woman between 40 and 50 years old in good health and CMV-seropositive.

V is TRBV9 and J is TRBJ1-2; unclear D gene. Germline V gives CDR1 SGDLS, CDR2 YYNGEE. CDR3 length: 15 amino acids. With 0 bases removed from V and 4 bases from J, the gap between germline ends came to 13 bases. The DNA for the CDR3 is TGTGCCAGCAGCGTAGTTGGAGGGCCGGGCTATGGCTACACCTTC. It codes for CASSVVGGPGYGYTF.

This clone was counted between two and nine times. The chain links TRBV19 to TRBJ2-7, with D tentatively TRBD1 (6 bases). The CDR3 covers 15 residues. Germline V CDR1 and CDR2: LNHDA, SQIVND (reference sequence). V dropped 4 bases and J dropped 7 bases, with 20 bases sitting between them. The DNA for the CDR3 is TGTGCCAGTAGTACAACGGGACACCCTCGTTTTGAGCAGTACTTC. It codes for CASSTTGHPRFEQYF. Drawing the rest from reference TRBV19 and TRBJ2-7, the complete variable domain is DGGITQSPKYLFRKEGQNVTLSCEQNLNHDAMYWYRQDPGQGLRLIYYSQIVNDFQKGDIAEGYSVSREKKESFPLTVTSAQKNPTAFYLCASSTTGHPRFEQYFGPGTRLTVT.

This clone has just a few counts. The CDR3 sequence is CASSGEGRGTQYF. The CDR3 DNA reads TGTGCCAGCAGCGGGGAGGGACGAGGGACCCAGTACTTC. The chain has TRBV2 and TRBJ2-5, with TRBD2 matching over 7 bases. This CDR3 comprises 13 residues. With 6 bases clipped from V and 7 bases from J, the junction kept 8 bases outside the gene matches. CDR1 SNHLY and CDR2 FYNNEI come from the germline V gene.

This chain connects TRBV6-5 to TRBJ1-1; tentatively, D is TRBD1 (5 bases). V shed 6 bases and J shed 7 bases, with 15 bases lying between them. The CDR3 spans 13 residues. Per germline, CDR1 MNHEY and CDR2 SVGAGI. Here the CDR3 DNA reads TGTGCCAGCAGCACAAAGCGACAGTTTGAAGCTTTCTTT. Translated, it gives CASSTKRQFEAFF.

There are a few counts of this clone. The CDR3 loop reads CASRADSTDTQYF. CDR3 in DNA: TGTGCCAGCAGGGCAGATAGCACAGATACGCAGTATTTT. V usage is TRBV6-5 and J usage is TRBJ2-3; no clear D. CDR3 size: 13 residues. Germline loops: CDR1 MNHEY, CDR2 SVGAGI. Trimming removed 6 bases from V and 0 bases from J, with 7 bases in between.